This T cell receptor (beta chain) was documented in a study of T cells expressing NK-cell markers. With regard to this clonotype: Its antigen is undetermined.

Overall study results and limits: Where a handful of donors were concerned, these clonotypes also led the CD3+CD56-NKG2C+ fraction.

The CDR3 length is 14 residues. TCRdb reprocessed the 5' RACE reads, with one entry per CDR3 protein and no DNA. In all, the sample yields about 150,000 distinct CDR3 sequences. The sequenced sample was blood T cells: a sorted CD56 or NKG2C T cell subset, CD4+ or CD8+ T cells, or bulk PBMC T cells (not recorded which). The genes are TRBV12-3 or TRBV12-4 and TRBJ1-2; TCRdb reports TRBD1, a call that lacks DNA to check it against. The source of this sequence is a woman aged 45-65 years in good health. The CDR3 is CASSPPALVHGYTF.